The 22 T cell receptor beta chains presented below share a single source sample, sequenced in a study of graft-versus-host responses after intestinal transplantation. Sequenced by immunoSEQ multiplex PCR; TCRdb stores in-frame clones only, minus some. Here the sample spans around 110,000 clones, 90% to 95% being singletons. Their cognate antigens are unknown. The sample was unstimulated CD8+ T cells sorted from spleen or lymph node cells, taken before transplant. The receptors were sampled from a human donor who was the organ donor for an intestinal transplant.

The chain employs TRBV9 and TRBJ2-5; 10 bases agree with TRBD2. The CDR3 spans 14 residues. Germline V gives CDR1 SGDLS, CDR2 YYNGEE. The junction had 2 bases not matched to a gene; V was cut back by 1 base and J by 5 bases. The CDR3 loop is CASSVSGRAETQYF. The CDR3 DNA reads as TGTGCCAGCAGCGTAAGCGGGAGGGCGGAGACCCAGTACTTC.

The chain is built from TRBV7-9 and TRBJ2-5; tentatively, D is TRBD1 (6 bases). V lost 5 bases to trimming and J lost 2 bases, with 24 bases between them. The CDR3 consists of 18 residues. Germline V gene data show CDR1 as SEHNR and CDR2 as FQNEAQ (reference sequence). CDR3 amino acids: CASSVRRPGQRLQETQYF. The DNA for the CDR3 is TGTGCCAGCAGCGTTCGGCGGCCAGGACAGCGACTTCAAGAGACCCAGTACTTC.

The chain couples TRBV11-2 to TRBJ1-3; D unresolved. The germline V and J ends were trimmed by 4 bases and 0 bases, with 7 bases remaining between them. The germline gives CDR1 SGHAT, CDR2 FQNNGV. The CDR3 totals 14 residues. The CDR3 spells CASSSMNSGNTIYF. The CDR3 region has the DNA TGTGCCAGCAGCTCTATGAACTCTGGAAACACCATATATTTT. Looking up the rest from reference TRBV11-2 and TRBJ1-3 gives the full variable domain: EAGVAQSPRYKIIEKRQSVAFWCNPISGHATLYWYQQILGQGPKLLIQFQNNGVVDDSQLPKDRFSAERLKGVDSTLKIQPAKLEDSAVYLCASSSMNSGNTIYFGEGSWLTVV.

This clone was counted a single time. The rearrangement links TRBV4-1 to TRBJ2-3; D not certain. CDR1 MGHRA and CDR2 YSYEKL come from the germline V gene. This CDR3 comprises 15 residues. V was clipped by 2 bases and J by 2 bases, with 11 bases between them. CDR3 bases: TGCGCCAGCAGCCAACTTTTATCCAACACAGATACGCAGTATTTT. Translated: CASSQLLSNTDTQYF.

This rearrangement joins TRBV30 to TRBJ2-1; no definite D call. Germline V gene data show CDR1 as GTSNPN and CDR2 as SVGIG (reference sequence). V lost 4 bases and J 6 bases, leaving 13 bases between the germline ends. This CDR3 spans 13 amino acids. The CDR3 DNA is TGTGCCTGGACCCACCCTATCTCCAATGAGCAGTTCTTC. This gives the protein CAWTHPISNEQFF.

This chain uses TRBV19 with TRBJ2-4; D perhaps matches TRBD1 (6 bases). CDR1 is LNHDA, CDR2 SQIVND, per germline (reference sequence). The CDR3 extends over 16 amino acids. The V gene lost 3 bases and the J gene lost 8 bases, with 20 bases spanning the gap. The CDR3 region has the DNA TGTGCCAGTAGTATGGTCCTATGGGCGTCAGGGGACATTCAGTACTTC. The encoded protein is CASSMVLWASGDIQYF.

The genes are TRBV27 and TRBJ2-7, with TRBD1 as a possible D gene (6 bases). Germline CDR1 and CDR2: MNHEY and SMNVEV (reference sequence). Trimming pared 4 bases from V and 7 bases from J, leaving 17 bases between. The CDR3 is 14 residues long. The CDR3 DNA is TGTGCCAGCAGTTCTCGACAGGACCGGGGAGAGCAGTACTTC. Amino acid sequence: CASSSRQDRGEQYF.

The chain links TRBV9 to TRBJ2-3; D remains ambiguous. Germline V lookup: CDR1 SGDLS, CDR2 YYNGEE. Trimming shortened V by 0 bases and J by 1 base, and 9 bases separated the two germline ends. This CDR3 is 15 amino acids long. The CDR3 region has the DNA TGTGCCAGCAGCGTAGCGGGTCCTGGCACAGATACGCAGTATTTT. This encodes CASSVAGPGTDTQYF.

V is TRBV2 and J is TRBJ2-5; D is possibly TRBD2 (6 bases). The CDR3 covers 16 residues. Trimming shortened V by 5 bases and J by 1 base, and 17 bases separated the two germline ends. The V gene's germline CDR1 is SNHLY and CDR2 FYNNEI. The CDR3 DNA reads as TGTGCCAGCAGTAAACGTTGGGGGGAGGCCCAAGAGACCCAGTACTTC. Translating gives CASSKRWGEAQETQYF.

The rearrangement uses TRBV6-5 and TRBJ2-5; 8 positions match TRBD2. Per germline, CDR1 MNHEY and CDR2 SVGAGI. Trimming removed 2 bases from V and 2 bases from J; junction bases left unmatched: 1. This CDR3 region has 14 residues. The CDR3 reads CASSYTSGQETQYF. CDR3 in DNA: TGTGCCAGCAGTTACACTAGCGGACAAGAGACCCAGTACTTC.

V gene TRBV6-5 combines with J gene TRBJ2-5, with 10 bases fitting TRBD1. The CDR3 covers 15 residues. CDR1 MNHEY and CDR2 SVGAGI come from the germline V gene. The V segment lost 6 bases and the J segment 2 bases; nucleotides outside the gene matches: 6. The CDR3 DNA is TGTGCCAGCAGCCCCGGGACAGGGGTTCAAGAGACCCAGTACTTC. It specifies CASSPGTGVQETQYF.

The V and J genes are TRBV12-5 and TRBJ1-2, with 11 nucleotides matching TRBD1. J was trimmed by 3 bases and V by 6 bases; bases with no gene match: 9. The germline gives CDR1 LGHNT, CDR2 FRNRAP. There are 16 residues in the CDR3. The CDR3 sequence is CASGRVPGQGDYGYTF. DNA for the CDR3: TGTGCTAGTGGACGAGTCCCGGGACAGGGGGACTATGGCTACACCTTC. Full variable domain (rest looked up from reference TRBV12-5 and TRBJ1-2): DARVTQTPRHKVTEMGQEVTMRCQPILGHNTVFWYRQTMMQGLELLAYFRNRAPLDDSGMPKDRFSAEMPDATLATLKIQPSEPRDSAVYFCASGRVPGQGDYGYTFGSGTRLTVV.

This chain uses TRBV19 with TRBJ2-7, with TRBD2 matching 9 bases. Germline lookup yields CDR1 LNHDA and CDR2 SQIVND (reference sequence). The CDR3 runs 16 residues. V shed 5 bases, J shed 5 bases, and the junction held 13 bases outside the gene matches. DNA of the CDR3: TGTGCCAGTAGTTTACTCCTTAGCGGGAGTGGCGACGAGCAGTACTTC. This gives the protein CASSLLLSGSGDEQYF.

This rearrangement joins TRBV7-7 to TRBJ2-3; no clear D gene. Trimming cost V 5 bases and J 4 bases, with 10 bases left between them. This CDR3 is 13 amino acids long. Per the germline V gene, CDR1 is SSHAT and CDR2 is FNYEAQ (reference sequence). In DNA form, the CDR3 reads TGTGCCAGCAGCCCAATCGGTGCAGATACGCAGTATTTT. Its protein product is CASSPIGADTQYF.

This chain joins TRBV5-1 and TRBJ1-2, with D maybe TRBD1 (5 bases). Germline CDR1 and CDR2: SGHRS and YFSETQ. The CDR3 is made up of 14 amino acids. Trimming shortened V by 3 bases and J by 5 bases, and 14 bases separated the two germline ends. The CDR3 is CASSSRQGVYGYTF. The DNA of the CDR3 is TGCGCCAGCAGCTCCAGGCAGGGTGTGTATGGCTACACCTTC.

Written as DNA, the CDR3 is TGTGCCAGCAGTCTGCACAGGGGGCAAAATCAGCCCCAGCATTTT. It specifies CASSLHRGQNQPQHF. This chain joins TRBV6-6 and TRBJ1-5; 9 bases agree with TRBD1. V lost 5 bases to trimming and J lost 4 bases; unmatched junction nucleotides: 6. The CDR3 is 15 residues long. The germline CDR1 and CDR2 sequences are MNHNY and SVGAGI (reference sequence).

The V call is TRBV5-1, the J call TRBJ1-4; D is undetermined. V shed 1 base and J shed 0 bases, with 7 bases lying between them. Germline V gene lookup returns CDR1 SGHRS and CDR2 YFSETQ. This CDR3 is 15 amino acids long. The CDR3 loop reads CASSLPGATNEKLFF. In nucleotides, the CDR3 is TGCGCCAGCAGCTTGCCGGGTGCAACTAATGAAAAACTGTTTTTT.

The chain carries TRBV28 and TRBJ2-3; D could derive from TRBD1 or TRBD2 (5 bases each). Trimming took off 6 bases at V and 0 bases at J, with 13 bases between the two ends. CDR1 is MDHEN and CDR2 is SYDVKM in the germline V gene. This CDR3 region has 15 residues. The CDR3 region has the DNA TGTGCCAGCAGGTCGGGACCCTTAAGCACAGATACGCAGTATTTT. It codes for CASRSGPLSTDTQYF.

V and J are TRBV4-3 and TRBJ2-7, with D possibly matching TRBD1 (6 bases). The germline V gene encodes CDR1 LGHNA and CDR2 YSLEER. The CDR3 contains 16 residues. Trimming stripped 0 bases from V and 2 bases from J, with 14 bases between. The CDR3 loop is CASSQDKWTATYEQYF. CDR3 nucleotide sequence: TGCGCCAGCAGCCAAGATAAGTGGACAGCTACCTACGAGCAGTACTTC.

The chain has TRBV7-9 and TRBJ2-7; 7 bases are a match to TRBD1. This CDR3 is 16 amino acids long. J was trimmed by 0 bases and V by 5 bases; bases with no gene match: 10. CDR1 and CDR2 from the germline V gene are SEHNR and FQNEAQ (reference sequence). This CDR3 is CASSESTGMSSYEQYF. The CDR3, as DNA: TGTGCCAGCAGCGAATCGACAGGGATGAGCTCCTACGAGCAGTACTTC.

The chain combines TRBV19 with TRBJ2-1; the match to TRBD2 covers 10 bases. The CDR3 totals 16 residues. Germline CDR1 is LNHDA and CDR2 is SQIVND (reference sequence). The V gene end was trimmed by 7 bases and the J gene end by 3 bases; junction bases not matched to a gene: 9. The CDR3 region has the DNA TGTGCCAGTACGGTCCAGGCTAGCGGGGGCTACAATGAGCAGTTCTTC. It is translated as CASTVQASGGYNEQFF.

The table lists this clone with a few counts. The chain recombines TRBV2 with TRBJ1-1; D uncertain. V lost 0 bases and J 6 bases, leaving 14 bases between the germline ends. This CDR3 region has 15 residues. The germline V gene encodes CDR1 SNHLY and CDR2 FYNNEI. Here the CDR3 reads CASSEADDTHSEAFF. The CDR3 nucleotides are TGTGCCAGCAGTGAAGCAGATGACACGCACTCTGAAGCTTTCTTT.